This TCR beta chain emerged from a study of blood T cell repertoires in COVID-19. Per germline, CDR1 MNHEY and CDR2 SMNVEV (reference sequence). With V trimmed by 6 bases and J by 2 bases, 6 bases remained unmatched. CDR3 size: 14 residues. Sequencing used immunoSEQ multiplex PCR; TCRdb keeps in-frame clones, though not all of them. Of about 90,000 clones in the sample, about nine tenths were seen once. This chain uses TRBV27 with TRBJ2-7; 8 bases line up with TRBD1. The receptor was derived from a man aged 55 to 70 with acute or convalescent COVID-19. Sequences were obtained from peripheral blood. CDR3 sequence: CASSRGDRTYEQYF. CDR3 nucleotide sequence: TGTGCCAGCAGCCGCGGGGACAGGACCTACGAGCAGTACTTC.